The clone carrying this TCR beta chain was seen only a few times. The antigen remains undetermined. The sample comes from a study of T cell repertoires in cytomegalovirus infection. Study-wide findings and caveats: HLA-C-restricted CMV clonotypes gave the most frequent clonotype in two of eight donors.

This CDR3 is built from 16 residues. V lost 0 bases, J lost 6 bases, and 7 bases stayed unmatched. Germline V gene lookup returns CDR1 LGHNA and CDR2 YSLEER. Each CDR3 protein is one row after TCRdb ran MiXCR on the reads. The repertoire holds approximately 310,000 distinct CDR3 sequences, just under 25% seen once, with 10% to 15% in the top ten. The origin of this receptor is a human donor in good health (CMV status not recorded). Some clones in this sample may be carry-over from other donors' samples. The starting material was cultured PBMCs, obtained from culture after CMV antigen stimulation. The chain uses TRBV4-3 and TRBJ2-3; 9 nucleotides align to TRBD2. CDR3 nucleotides: TGCGCCAGCAGCCAAGAGGGTAGCGGGAGTGGTGATACGCAGTATTTT. It is translated as CASSQEGSGSGDTQYF.